A selection of T cell receptor beta chains follows, all from one sample in a study of T cell repertoires in cytomegalovirus infection. TCRdb processed the reads anew with MiXCR; each CDR3 protein has one entry. The repertoire holds some 700,000 distinct CDR3 sequences, less than 40% seen once, with 2.5% to 3% in the top ten. Sequenced material: PBMCs. All receptors come from a human donor in good health (CMV status not recorded). Some clones in this sample may be carry-over from other donors' samples. Each CDR3 is given without its conserved first and last residue. The order of the fields is V gene, CDR3 length, J gene, CDR3 protein.

TRBV7-6	13	TRBJ1-4	ASSLTTDLNEKLF
TRBV7-8	17	TRBJ1-2	ASSLAGTPRRRGVDGYT
TRBV6-2/TRBV6-3	11	TRBJ1-2	ASSRDTNYGYT
TRBV7-6	12	TRBJ1-4	ASSLLGRSEKLF
TRBV7-6	13	TRBJ2-1	ASSPGQRSYNEQF
TRBV4-2	12	TRBJ1-2	ASSQEIEGYGYT
TRBV12-3/TRBV12-4	13	TRBJ2-7	ASSAPRGTTYEQY
TRBV7-3	13	TRBJ2-5	ASSQYGTGVETQY
TRBV19	11	TRBJ1-1	ASQMGGGTEAF
TRBV7-2	14	TRBJ2-5	ASSPLAARGGETQY
TRBV7-8	14	TRBJ1-3	ASSTSRAYSGNTIY